The next 15 T cell receptor beta chains were all read from a single sample in a study of blood T cell repertoires in COVID-19. Only in-frame clones appear in the TCRdb table, and some are missing; sequencing was by immunoSEQ multiplex PCR. The sample carries 200,000 or so clones, about nine tenths recorded once. Sequencing was done on a sample of peripheral blood. Receptor source: a man between 60 and 75 years old who had recovered from COVID-19.

This rearrangement joins TRBV19 to TRBJ1-1, with a possible D match to TRBD1 (5 bases). Trimming left V 5 bases short and J 5 bases short, with 9 bases between. The CDR3 totals 12 residues. Germline CDR1 is LNHDA and CDR2 is SQIVND (reference sequence). The CDR3 loop is CASSQGGTEAFF. In nucleotides, the CDR3 is TGTGCCAGTAGTCAGGGAGGAACTGAAGCTTTCTTT.

The gene calls are TRBV6-6 and TRBJ2-7; 7 nucleotides match TRBD2. V was pared by 2 bases and J by 4 bases, with 11 bases of the junction left unmatched. Germline CDR1 reads MNHNY; CDR2 reads SVGAGI (reference sequence). The CDR3 spans 16 residues. The DNA of the CDR3 is TGTGCCAGCAGTTACGGGTTCCAGCGGGATCCTTACGAGCAGTACTTC. It codes for CASSYGFQRDPYEQYF.

As DNA, the CDR3 is TGTGCCAGCAGCTTACAGGAGAAGGATGGCTACACCTTC. Translated: CASSLQEKDGYTF. This rearrangement joins TRBV5-4 to TRBJ1-2, with a possible D match to TRBD1 (5 bases). CDR3 size: 13 residues. Trimming cost V 2 bases and J 6 bases, with 11 bases left between them. Germline lookup yields CDR1 SGHNT and CDR2 YYREEE (reference sequence). Full variable domain (remainder filled in from reference TRBV5-4 and TRBJ1-2): ETGVTQSPTHLIKTRGQQVTLRCSSQSGHNTVSWYQQALGQGPQFIFQYYREEENGRGNFPPRFSGLQFPNYSSELNVNALELDDSALYLCASSLQEKDGYTFGSGTRLTVV.

The V and J genes are TRBV5-6 and TRBJ1-2; 7 bases fit TRBD1. CDR3 length equals 13 residues. Germline assignment: CDR1 SGHDT and CDR2 YYEEEE. V shed 4 bases, J shed 7 bases, and the junction held 7 bases outside the gene matches. CDR3 bases: TGTGCCAGCAGCCTACAGGGGATTGGTGGCTACACCTTC. This gives the protein CASSLQGIGGYTF.

V and J are TRBV6-5 and TRBJ2-7; weak D call: TRBD2 (6 bases). The CDR3 consists of 15 residues. Between the trimmed V and J ends, which lost 2 bases and 2 bases, there was a span of 13 bases. Germline CDR1 and CDR2: MNHEY and SVGAGI. CDR3 protein: CASSYRRDRPYEQYF. The DNA for the CDR3 is TGTGCCAGCAGTTACAGGAGGGACCGGCCCTACGAGCAGTACTTC.

The chain is built from TRBV6-5 and TRBJ1-5; TRBD1 aligns across 9 bases. V dropped 6 bases and J dropped 6; count of bases not matched to a gene: 3. The CDR3 is 13 residues long. CDR1 is MNHEY and CDR2 is SVGAGI in the germline V gene. CDR3 in amino acids: CASRGDRVQPQHF. In DNA, the CDR3 is TGTGCCAGCAGGGGGGACAGGGTTCAGCCCCAGCATTTT.

The chain couples TRBV5-1 to TRBJ2-2, with D maybe TRBD2 (6 bases). Trimming removed 4 bases at V and 3 bases at J, with 13 bases between. Germline V gives CDR1 SGHRS, CDR2 YFSETQ. The CDR3 length is 15 residues. The CDR3 protein is CASSPWRGDTGELFF. The CDR3 DNA is TGCGCCAGCAGCCCCTGGAGGGGTGACACCGGGGAGCTGTTTTTT.

The chain is built from TRBV10-3 and TRBJ2-7; 7 positions match TRBD1. J gave up 5 bases and V 5 bases, and 9 bases lay outside the gene matches. Germline CDR1 and CDR2: ENHRY and SYGVKD. The CDR3 is 14 amino acids. The CDR3: CAISRDRVENEQYF. The CDR3 DNA sequence: TGTGCCATCAGTAGAGACAGGGTCGAAAACGAGCAGTACTTC.

In its sample, this clone was seen once. This sequence joins TRBV5-4 and TRBJ2-7, with D perhaps TRBD1 (7 bases). V was clipped by 5 bases and J by 5 bases, with 20 bases between them. This CDR3 has 15 amino acids. Germline V gives CDR1 SGHNT, CDR2 YYREEE (reference sequence). The CDR3 DNA is TGTGCCAGCAGTCGGGATTCAGGGGGGAGAAACGAGCAGTACTTC. This codes for CASSRDSGGRNEQYF.

CDR3 region: CASSWGASGGADEQFF. Here the CDR3 DNA reads TGTGCCAGCAGCTGGGGGGCCAGCGGGGGGGCTGATGAGCAGTTCTTC. V usage is TRBV7-6 and J usage is TRBJ2-1, with 10 nucleotides matching TRBD2. The CDR3 extends over 16 amino acids. Germline trimming cut 4 bases from V and 8 bases from J; bases unmatched to any gene: 11. Germline V gives CDR1 SGHVS, CDR2 FNYEAQ.

The chain combines TRBV28 with TRBJ1-2, with TRBD1 identical over 9 bases. Trimming cost V 1 base and J 8 bases; bases outside gene matches: 5. The CDR3 is 14 amino acids. Per the germline V gene, CDR1 is MDHEN and CDR2 is SYDVKM. This CDR3 is CASSLFGQGMGYTF. The CDR3 bases are TGTGCCAGCAGTTTATTTGGACAGGGGATGGGCTACACCTTC.

The chain couples TRBV6-2 or TRBV6-3 to TRBJ1-2; 8 positions agree with TRBD1. The trim removed 4 bases at V and 8 bases at J, leaving 12 bases unmatched. Germline CDR1 MNHEY, CDR2 SVGEGT. This CDR3 contains 15 residues. DNA of the CDR3: TGTGCCAGCAGTTCCCAGGGGACAGGCAAAGACGGCTACACCTTC. This translates into CASSSQGTGKDGYTF.

The chain combines TRBV28 with TRBJ2-3; D not resolved. Germline values: CDR1 MDHEN, CDR2 SYDVKM. The V end was cut by 2 bases, the J end by 3 bases, with 6 bases between. The CDR3 sequence is 13 residues long. Written as DNA, the CDR3 is TGTGCCAGCAGTTTACTCTCGACAGATACGCAGTATTTT. Translated, it gives CASSLLSTDTQYF.

The chain recombines TRBV3-1 (or the pseudogene TRBV3-2) with TRBJ1-2; TRBD1 might be the D (6 bases). V was shortened by 3 bases and J by 4 bases, with 18 bases between the two germline ends. The CDR3 sequence is 16 residues long. The germline gives CDR1 LGHDT, CDR2 YNNKEL (reference sequence). The CDR3 DNA sequence: TGTGCCAGCAGCCAGCTAGTCAGGGGACGTTCCTATGGCTACACCTTC. Encoded protein: CASSQLVRGRSYGYTF.

On this clone: The junction departs from germline at one end; a sequencing error may be responsible. V gene TRBV6-5 combines with J gene TRBJ1-6; D remains unclear. The CDR3 runs to 15 residues. CDR1 and CDR2 (germline): MNHEY, SVGAGI. The CDR3 coding sequence is TGTGCCAGCAGTAACTCCGGCGGGGTCCGCTCACCCCTCCACTTT. Amino acid sequence: CASSNSGGVRSPLHF.